The 19 T cell receptor beta chains below come from one sample, sequenced in a study of response to subunit inactivated influenza vaccine. MiXCR was run by TCRdb on the RT-PCR reads, yielding one entry per CDR3 protein. Of about 150,000 distinct CDR3 sequences detected, around 10% appear once; the ten largest clones hold roughly a third. Sequencing was performed on CD8+ T cells sorted from PBMCs, taken around 25 months after vaccination. The source of these receptors is a man aged 50 to 69 who received an inactivated influenza vaccine.

This clonotype was counted a few times. The junction differs from germline at one of its ends, possibly a read error. The CDR3 nucleotides are TGTGCCAGTTCCCTCGGGAGCACAGAAACGCAGTATTTT. As protein: CASSLGSTETQYF. The chain employs TRBV27 and TRBJ2-3, with a tentative D call TRBD2 (6 bases). Looked up from germline, CDR1 is MNHEY and CDR2 is SMNVEV (reference sequence). This CDR3 is built from 13 residues.

This clonotype showed up just a few times. This chain links TRBV20-1 with TRBJ2-5; 9 nucleotides agree with TRBD1. This CDR3 comprises 19 residues. From germline, CDR1 is DFQATT and CDR2 SNEGSKA (reference sequence). The J segment lost 2 bases and the V segment lost 0 bases, leaving 16 bases of the junction unmatched. The CDR3 DNA reads as TGCAGTGCTAGAGACTCAAACCGGGACAGGGAGAAGTTTCAAGAGACCCAGTACTTC. Protein sequence: CSARDSNRDREKFQETQYF.

Only a few counts were recorded for this clonotype. The genes are TRBV12-3 or TRBV12-4 and TRBJ2-3, with 15 bases fitting TRBD2. Unmatched junction bases numbered 6, after V lost 2 bases and J lost 6 bases. This CDR3 is built from 17 residues. CDR3 sequence: CASSLPPGLAGGDTQYF. The CDR3 DNA is TGTGCCAGCAGTTTACCCCCGGGACTAGCGGGGGGTGATACGCAGTATTTT.

This clonotype appeared many times. V is TRBV20-1 and J is TRBJ1-2, with 7 bases fitting TRBD1. The CDR3 consists of 14 residues. The germline V gene has CDR1 DFQATT and CDR2 SNEGSKA (reference sequence). V lost 6 bases and J lost 4; bases outside the gene matches: 11. The CDR3: CSALLRDSLYGYTF. Here the CDR3 DNA reads TGCAGTGCCCTACTCCGGGACAGCCTCTATGGCTACACCTTC.

This clonotype has a handful of counts. J is TRBJ2-7 and V is TRBV13; D not resolved. Germline V gene lookup returns CDR1 PRHDT and CDR2 FYEKMQ (reference sequence). Trimming removed 2 bases at V and 6 bases at J, with 14 bases between. The CDR3 is made up of 14 amino acids. CDR3 nucleotide sequence: TGTGCCAGCAGCTTATCTCTGCGTAGCCCCGAGCAGTACTTC. Translation gives CASSLSLRSPEQYF.

This clonotype turned up a few times. The chain joins TRBV7-8 to TRBJ2-2; TRBD2 matches at 9 bases. With V trimmed by 4 bases and J by 3 bases, 3 bases remained unmatched. The CDR3 runs 15 residues. CDR1 is SGHVS, CDR2 FQNEAQ, per germline. For the CDR3, the DNA is TGTGCCAGCAGCTCCCTAGCGGGATACACCGGGGAGCTGTTTTTT. It specifies CASSSLAGYTGELFF.

The V gene is TRBV6-1, the J gene TRBJ1-5; 7 nucleotides line up with TRBD1. Germline V lookup: CDR1 MNHNS, CDR2 SASEGT. Losses at the gene ends were 5 bases for V and 3 bases for J; bases not matched to a gene: 13. This CDR3 region has 17 residues. The CDR3 loop is CASSPWEDRLYNQPQHF. The CDR3 DNA follows: TGTGCCAGCAGTCCTTGGGAGGACAGGCTTTACAATCAGCCCCAGCATTTT.

The chain links TRBV7-8 to TRBJ2-7; 8 nucleotides align to TRBD1. Germline-derived CDR1 and CDR2 are SGHVS and FQNEAQ. The CDR3 is 15 residues long. Unmatched junction bases numbered 11, after V lost 4 bases and J lost 6 bases. CDR3: CASSSPGTGLREQYF. In DNA, the CDR3 is TGTGCCAGCAGCTCCCCCGGGACAGGCCTTCGCGAGCAGTACTTC.

This clonotype was picked up many times. This chain uses TRBV13 with TRBJ2-3; 7 bases fit TRBD2. The CDR3 is 17 amino acids. V lost 5 bases, J lost 0 bases, and 11 bases stayed unmatched. Germline V gene sequence: CDR1 PRHDT, CDR2 FYEKMQ (reference sequence). CDR3 DNA sequence: TGTGCCAGCAGCGCCAAGGAAGCGGGACCTAGCACAGATACGCAGTATTTT. This sequence encodes CASSAKEAGPSTDTQYF.

The chain combines TRBV9 with TRBJ1-5; no clear D gene. This CDR3 region has 15 residues. Germline values: CDR1 SGDLS, CDR2 YYNGEE. The germline V and J ends were trimmed by 0 bases and 0 bases, with 7 bases remaining between them. For the CDR3, the DNA is TGTGCCAGCAGCGTAGGCGCAGATAGCAATCAGCCCCAGCATTTT. This codes for CASSVGADSNQPQHF.

The CDR3 is CASSRLTVWNGELFF. Written as DNA, the CDR3 is TGTGCCAGCTCACGACTGACAGTTTGGAACGGGGAGCTGTTTTTT. V usage is TRBV18 and J usage is TRBJ2-2; the D gene is possibly TRBD1 (5 bases). The CDR3 is 15 amino acids. The germline CDR1 and CDR2 sequences are KGHSH and LQKENI. Trimming left V 4 bases short and J 7 bases short, with 16 bases between.

This clonotype was observed many times. V usage is TRBV29-1 and J usage is TRBJ2-1; D unclear. This CDR3 comprises 18 residues. With 4 bases removed from V and 0 bases from J, the gap between germline ends came to 22 bases. In germline, CDR1 is SQVTM, CDR2 ANQGSEA. The CDR3 sequence is CSVGVWSQRINSYNEQFF. The CDR3 nucleotides read TGCAGCGTTGGCGTCTGGTCACAGAGAATCAACTCCTACAATGAGCAGTTCTTC.

The chain joins TRBV2 to TRBJ2-7, with 10 bases identical to TRBD1. The CDR3 is made up of 16 amino acids. With V trimmed by 7 bases and J by 3 bases, 12 bases remained unmatched. Germline values: CDR1 SNHLY, CDR2 FYNNEI. CDR3 sequence reads: CASTGYTGTGVYEQYF. The CDR3 nucleotides are TGTGCCAGCACTGGATATACCGGGACAGGGGTCTACGAGCAGTACTTC.

This clonotype was seen more than once but under ten times. The gene calls are TRBV24-1 and TRBJ2-2; 9 positions match TRBD1. CDR3 size: 13 residues. With 7 bases clipped from V and 6 bases from J, the junction kept 2 bases outside the gene matches. From germline, CDR1 is KGHDR and CDR2 SFDVKD. CDR3 loop: CATRTGGSGELFF. The CDR3 nucleotides are TGTGCCACCAGGACAGGGGGATCCGGGGAGCTGTTTTTT.

This chain joins TRBV9 and TRBJ1-6; 8 bases are a match to TRBD1. Germline CDR1 SGDLS, CDR2 YYNGEE. The length of the CDR3 is 17 residues. With 3 bases clipped from V and 2 bases from J, the junction kept 7 bases outside the gene matches. The CDR3, as DNA: TGTGCCAGCAGCGCGACGACAGGGGAGGCCTATAATTCACCCCTCCACTTT. Protein sequence: CASSATTGEAYNSPLHF.

This clonotype was recorded at least ten times. The chain recombines TRBV4-2 with TRBJ2-5, with D possibly matching TRBD2 (7 bases). The CDR3 is made up of 19 amino acids. The germline V gene has CDR1 LGHNA and CDR2 YNFKEQ. Trimming stripped 4 bases from V and 3 bases from J, with 27 bases between. This CDR3 is CASSPHSGGLGTSEETQYF. Written as DNA, the CDR3 is TGTGCCAGCAGCCCCCATTCGGGGGGCCTCGGAACTAGCGAAGAGACCCAGTACTTC.

As concerns this clonotype: An end of the junction differs from the germline gene, which may be a read error. The J gene is TRBJ2-2, the V gene TRBV6-5; D not resolved. The length of the CDR3 is 15 residues. Germline assignment: CDR1 MNHEY and CDR2 SVGAGI. In DNA form, the CDR3 reads TGTGCCAACAGTTACCCCCAGTCGGGTACCGGGGAGCTGTTTTTT. Translated, it gives CANSYPQSGTGELFF.

V is TRBV20-1 and J is TRBJ2-5; D gene ambiguous. This CDR3 comprises 14 residues. Looked up from germline, CDR1 is DFQATT and CDR2 is SNEGSKA (reference sequence). The ends were cut back, 5 bases at V and 1 base at J, with 14 bases in the middle. The CDR3 nucleotides read TGCAGTGCTCCCCTGGAAGAAATCCAAGAGACCCAGTACTTC. It is translated as CSAPLEEIQETQYF.

The chain combines TRBV4-2 with TRBJ1-4, with 8 bases matching TRBD1. V lost 5 bases and J lost 8; bases outside the gene matches: 13. Germline V gene lookup returns CDR1 LGHNA and CDR2 YNFKEQ. This CDR3 region has 16 residues. CDR3 in DNA: TGTGCCAGCAGCGAAGTATTGCAGGGGGCAGGGGAAAAACTGTTTTTT. Its protein product is CASSEVLQGAGEKLFF.